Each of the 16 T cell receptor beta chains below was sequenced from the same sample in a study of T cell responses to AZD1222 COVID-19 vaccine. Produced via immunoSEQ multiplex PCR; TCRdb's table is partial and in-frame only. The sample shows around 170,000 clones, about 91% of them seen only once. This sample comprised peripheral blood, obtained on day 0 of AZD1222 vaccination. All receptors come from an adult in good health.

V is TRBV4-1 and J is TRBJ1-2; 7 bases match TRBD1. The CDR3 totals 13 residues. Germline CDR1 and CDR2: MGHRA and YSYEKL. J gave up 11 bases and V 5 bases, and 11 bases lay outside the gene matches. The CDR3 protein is CASSSRQGEQYTF. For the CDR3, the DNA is TGCGCCAGCAGCTCCCGACAGGGCGAGCAGTACACCTTC.

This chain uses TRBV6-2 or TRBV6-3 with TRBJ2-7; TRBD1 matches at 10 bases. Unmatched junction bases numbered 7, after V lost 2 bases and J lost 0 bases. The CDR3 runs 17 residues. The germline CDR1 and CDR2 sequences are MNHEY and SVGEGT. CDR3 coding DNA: TGTGCCAGCAGTTACCGACGGGGACAGGGGAGCTCCTACGAGCAGTACTTC. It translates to CASSYRRGQGSSYEQYF.

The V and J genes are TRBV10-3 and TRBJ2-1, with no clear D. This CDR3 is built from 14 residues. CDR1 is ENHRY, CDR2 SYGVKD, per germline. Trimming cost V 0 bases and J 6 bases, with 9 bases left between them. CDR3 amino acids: CAISESMALNEQFF. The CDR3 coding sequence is TGTGCCATCAGTGAGTCGATGGCCCTCAATGAGCAGTTCTTC.

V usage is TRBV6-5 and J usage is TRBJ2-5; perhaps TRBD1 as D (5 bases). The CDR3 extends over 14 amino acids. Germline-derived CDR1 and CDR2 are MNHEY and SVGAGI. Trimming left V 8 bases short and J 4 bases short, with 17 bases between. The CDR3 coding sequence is TGTGCCAGCTCCAGGGAATTTGTTAGAGAGACCCAGTACTTC. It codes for CASSREFVRETQYF.

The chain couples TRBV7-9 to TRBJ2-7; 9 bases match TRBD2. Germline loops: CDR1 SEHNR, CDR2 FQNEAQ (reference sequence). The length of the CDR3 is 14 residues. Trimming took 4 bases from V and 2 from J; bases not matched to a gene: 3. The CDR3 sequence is CASSSSGITYEQYF. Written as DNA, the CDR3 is TGTGCCAGCAGCTCTAGCGGGATAACCTACGAGCAGTACTTC.

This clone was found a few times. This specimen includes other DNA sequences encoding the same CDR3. This CDR3 reads CASSPSPSYEQYF. The CDR3 DNA follows: TGTGCCAGCAGCCCATCTCCCTCCTACGAGCAGTACTTC. The chain recombines TRBV6-5 with TRBJ2-7; D is unclear. The germline V gene encodes CDR1 MNHEY and CDR2 SVGAGI. V gave up 6 bases and J gave up 0 bases, with 9 bases separating them. This CDR3 has 13 amino acids.

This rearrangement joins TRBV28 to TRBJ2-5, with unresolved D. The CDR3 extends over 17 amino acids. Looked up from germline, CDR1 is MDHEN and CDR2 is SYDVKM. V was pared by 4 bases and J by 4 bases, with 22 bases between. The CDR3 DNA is TGTGCCAGCAGTTCCTCTCTTTCCGACATTTCCCCAGAGACCCAGTACTTC. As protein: CASSSSLSDISPETQYF.

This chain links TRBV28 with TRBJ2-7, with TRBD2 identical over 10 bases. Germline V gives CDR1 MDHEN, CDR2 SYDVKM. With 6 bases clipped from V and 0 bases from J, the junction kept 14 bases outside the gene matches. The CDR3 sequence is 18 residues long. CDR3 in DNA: TGTGCCAGCAGCCTTAGACTAGCGGGTGCCCAAAGCTCCTACGAGCAGTACTTC. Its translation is CASSLRLAGAQSSYEQYF.

The CDR3 nucleotides are TGTGCCAGCAGCCAAGCTGGGCAGGCCGAGCAGTACTTC. As protein: CASSQAGQAEQYF. The V call is TRBV14, the J call TRBJ2-7; D remains ambiguous. This CDR3 contains 13 residues. The ends were cut back, 1 base at V and 6 bases at J, with 10 bases in the middle. CDR1 is SGHDN and CDR2 is FVKESK in the germline V gene.

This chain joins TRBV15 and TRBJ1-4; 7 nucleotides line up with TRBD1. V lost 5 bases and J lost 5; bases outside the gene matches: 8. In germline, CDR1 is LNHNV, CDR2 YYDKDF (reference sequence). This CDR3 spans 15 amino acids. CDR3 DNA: TGTGCCACCAGCGCTTCGGGACAGCCGAATGAAAAACTGTTTTTT. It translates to CATSASGQPNEKLFF. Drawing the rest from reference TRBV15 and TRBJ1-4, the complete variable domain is DAMVIQNPRYQVTQFGKPVTLSCSQTLNHNVMYWYQQKSSQAPKLLFHYYDKDFNNEADTPDNFQSRRPNTSFCFLDIRSPGLGDTAMYLCATSASGQPNEKLFFGSGTQLSVL.

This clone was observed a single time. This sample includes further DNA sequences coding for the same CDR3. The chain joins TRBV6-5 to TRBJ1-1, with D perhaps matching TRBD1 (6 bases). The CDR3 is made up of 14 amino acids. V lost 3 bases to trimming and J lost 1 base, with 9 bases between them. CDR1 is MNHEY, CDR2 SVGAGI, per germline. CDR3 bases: TGTGCCAGCAGTTATTTACAGGGGAACACTGAAGCTTTCTTT. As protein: CASSYLQGNTEAFF.

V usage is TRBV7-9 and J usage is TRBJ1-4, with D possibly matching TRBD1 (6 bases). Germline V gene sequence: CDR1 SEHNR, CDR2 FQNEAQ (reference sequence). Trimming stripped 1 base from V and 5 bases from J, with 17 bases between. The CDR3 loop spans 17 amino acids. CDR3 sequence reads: CASSLGREQGLNEKLFF. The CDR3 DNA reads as TGTGCCAGCAGCTTAGGTCGGGAACAGGGCCTGAATGAAAAACTGTTTTTT.

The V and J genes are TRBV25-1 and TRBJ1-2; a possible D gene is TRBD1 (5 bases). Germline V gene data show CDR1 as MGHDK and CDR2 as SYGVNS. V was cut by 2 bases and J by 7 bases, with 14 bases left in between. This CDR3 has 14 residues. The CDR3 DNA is TGTGCCAGCAGTGAACCCCGGGGGAGGGGTGGCTACACCTTC. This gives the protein CASSEPRGRGGYTF.

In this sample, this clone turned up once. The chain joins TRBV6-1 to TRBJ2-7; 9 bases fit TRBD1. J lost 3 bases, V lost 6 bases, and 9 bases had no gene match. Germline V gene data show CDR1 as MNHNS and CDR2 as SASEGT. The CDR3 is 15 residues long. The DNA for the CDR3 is TGTGCCAGCAGACCCCGGGACAGGGTATTCTACGAGCAGTACTTC. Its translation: CASRPRDRVFYEQYF.

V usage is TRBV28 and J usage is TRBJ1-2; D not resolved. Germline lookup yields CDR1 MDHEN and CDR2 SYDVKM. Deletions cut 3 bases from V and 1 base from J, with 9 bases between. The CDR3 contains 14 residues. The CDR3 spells CASSFGPYNYGYTF. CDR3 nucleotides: TGTGCCAGCAGTTTTGGCCCCTATAACTATGGCTACACCTTC.

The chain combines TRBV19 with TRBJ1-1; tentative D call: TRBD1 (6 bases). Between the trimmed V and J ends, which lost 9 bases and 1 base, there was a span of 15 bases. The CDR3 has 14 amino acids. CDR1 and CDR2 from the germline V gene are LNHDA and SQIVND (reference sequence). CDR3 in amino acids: CASRRDTPNTEAFF. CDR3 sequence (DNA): TGTGCCAGCCGTAGGGACACCCCGAACACTGAAGCTTTCTTT.